Presented here are 22 T cell receptor beta chains from one specimen sequenced in a study of blood T cell repertoires in COVID-19. The repertoire was sequenced with immunoSEQ multiplex PCR; TCRdb's copy has only in-frame clones and lacks some. The sample shows fewer than 300,000 clones, 80% to 90% of them seen only once. Source material: peripheral blood. The receptors shown here come from a woman aged 45-65 years who had recovered from COVID-19.

The rearrangement joins TRBV25-1 to TRBJ2-5; possible D gene TRBD1, 5 bases. Deletions cut 10 bases from V and 0 bases from J, with 9 bases between. The CDR3 extends over 12 amino acids. Looked up from germline, CDR1 is MGHDK and CDR2 is SYGVNS. The CDR3 nucleotides are TGTGCCACCCAGGGTAACCAAGAGACCCAGTACTTC. Translated, it gives CATQGNQETQYF. Complete variable domain (other parts from reference TRBV25-1 and TRBJ2-5): EADIYQTPRYLVIGTGKKITLECSQTMGHDKMYWYQQDPGMELHLIHYSYGVNSTEKGDLSSESTVSRIRTEHFPLTLESARPSHTSQYLCATQGNQETQYFGPGTRLLVL.

This clone was recorded at least ten times. The J gene is TRBJ2-5, the V gene TRBV7-3; D is ambiguous. The V end was cut by 0 bases, the J end by 5 bases, with 7 bases between. Germline V gene sequence: CDR1 SGHTA, CDR2 FQGTGA. This CDR3 is built from 13 residues. The CDR3 coding sequence is TGTGCCAGCAGCTTAACTGTCACTGAGACCCAGTACTTC. This gives the protein CASSLTVTETQYF. Together with reference TRBV7-3 and TRBJ2-5, the CDR3 gives the full variable domain: GAGVSQTPSNKVTEKGKYVELRCDPISGHTALYWYRQSLGQGPEFLIYFQGTGAADDSGLPNDRFFAVRPEGSVSTLKIQRTERGDSAVYLCASSLTVTETQYFGPGTRLLVL.

The chain employs TRBV10-3 and TRBJ1-5; D may be TRBD1 (6 bases). CDR1 is ENHRY, CDR2 SYGVKD, per germline. V shed 6 bases and J shed 2 bases, with 14 bases lying between them. The CDR3 runs 15 residues. The CDR3 nucleotides read TGTGCCATCAGCGCGACAGGACTCGGCAATCAGCCCCAGCATTTT. Translation gives CAISATGLGNQPQHF.

This chain links TRBV6-5 with TRBJ1-2; 8 bases line up with TRBD1. The CDR3 contains 14 residues. The J segment lost 7 bases and the V segment lost 0 bases, leaving 4 bases of the junction unmatched. CDR1 MNHEY and CDR2 SVGAGI come from the germline V gene. CDR3 in amino acids: CASSYSTGVGGYTF. CDR3 DNA sequence: TGTGCCAGCAGTTACTCGACAGGGGTGGGTGGCTACACCTTC.

The rearrangement joins TRBV4-3 to TRBJ1-6; no clear D. CDR1 LGHNA and CDR2 YSLEER come from the germline V gene. CDR3 length: 15 residues. The V end was cut by 0 bases, the J end by 6 bases, with 9 bases between. CDR3 sequence: CASSQDWAVNSPLHF. CDR3 DNA sequence: TGCGCCAGCAGCCAAGATTGGGCCGTTAATTCACCCCTCCACTTT.

The chain is built from TRBV7-2 and TRBJ1-2; D may be TRBD1 (5 bases). V lost 4 bases and J lost 5, with 11 bases in between. Germline V CDR1 and CDR2: SGHTA, FQGNSA. This CDR3 comprises 13 residues. This chain's CDR3 is CASSSSGGYGYTF. In DNA form, the CDR3 reads TGTGCCAGCAGCTCAAGTGGGGGGTATGGCTACACCTTC.

The chain joins TRBV9 to TRBJ1-1; D is unresolved. Trimming took 0 bases from V and 7 from J, leaving 10 bases between them. The CDR3 contains 13 residues. The germline CDR1 and CDR2 sequences are SGDLS and YYNGEE. CDR3 amino acids: CASSVVAQREAFF. For the CDR3, the DNA is TGTGCCAGCAGCGTAGTAGCGCAGCGTGAAGCTTTCTTT.

CDR3 residues: CASSAAGSSYEQYF. CDR3 DNA sequence: TGTGCCAGCAGCGCGGCCGGGTCGTCCTACGAGCAGTACTTC. V is TRBV9 and J is TRBJ2-7; D is uncertain. V shed 3 bases and J shed 1 base, with 11 bases lying between them. Germline loops: CDR1 SGDLS, CDR2 YYNGEE. The CDR3 extends over 14 amino acids.

This chain links TRBV6-1 with TRBJ1-3, with D perhaps matching TRBD1 (5 bases). Trimming removed 2 bases at V and 4 bases at J, with 9 bases between. The germline V gene has CDR1 MNHNS and CDR2 SASEGT. The CDR3 is 14 residues long. The DNA for the CDR3 is TGTGCCAGCAGTGAACAGGGAATCGGAAACACCATATATTTT. It is translated as CASSEQGIGNTIYF.

The chain is built from TRBV3-1 (or the pseudogene TRBV3-2) and TRBJ1-1; no reliable D call. Germline CDR1 and CDR2: LGHDT and YNNKEL (reference sequence). The CDR3 runs 15 residues. Trimming pared 1 base from V and 6 bases from J, leaving 15 bases between. The CDR3 sequence is CASSQVPGERAEAFF. The CDR3 bases are TGTGCCAGCAGCCAAGTTCCAGGAGAGAGGGCTGAAGCTTTCTTT.

This chain joins TRBV6-2 or TRBV6-3 and TRBJ2-1, with TRBD2 matching 10 bases. Looked up from germline, CDR1 is MNHEY and CDR2 is SVGEGT. This CDR3 region has 14 residues. J lost 8 bases, V lost 5 bases, and 6 bases had no gene match. CDR3 DNA: TGTGCCAGCAGTATGGCTAGCGGGAGTTATGAGCAGTTCTTC. Amino acids: CASSMASGSYEQFF.

The chain links TRBV4-3 to TRBJ1-1; perhaps TRBD1 as D (5 bases). Germline-derived CDR1 and CDR2 are LGHNA and YSLEER. The CDR3 length is 14 residues. With 2 bases removed from V and 1 base from J, the gap between germline ends came to 8 bases. The CDR3 nucleotides are TGCGCCAGCAGCCAATCCACAGGGAACACTGAAGCTTTCTTT. It encodes CASSQSTGNTEAFF.

CDR3 amino acids: CASSTGTEETQYF. CDR3 coding DNA: TGTGCCAGCAGCACAGGGACAGAAGAGACCCAGTACTTC. The chain recombines TRBV13 with TRBJ2-5; TRBD1 agrees at 7 bases. Germline CDR1 is PRHDT and CDR2 is FYEKMQ (reference sequence). V shed 5 bases, J shed 3 bases, and the junction held 3 bases outside the gene matches. The CDR3 length is 13 residues.

The chain joins TRBV11-2 to TRBJ1-2; 7 positions match TRBD1. Germline V gene sequence: CDR1 SGHAT, CDR2 FQNNGV. V lost 5 bases to trimming and J lost 4 bases; unmatched junction nucleotides: 7. The CDR3 is 14 residues long. The DNA for the CDR3 is TGTGCCAGCAGCCAAAGGGACAGATTCTATGGCTACACCTTC. It encodes CASSQRDRFYGYTF.

V is TRBV3-1 (or the pseudogene TRBV3-2) and J is TRBJ2-7, with a tentative D call TRBD1 (5 bases). V was trimmed by 2 bases and J by 3 bases, leaving 23 bases between them. CDR1 LGHDT and CDR2 YNNKEL come from the germline V gene (reference sequence). There are 18 residues in the CDR3. Here the CDR3 reads CASSQRFEQGGQLYEQYF. The CDR3 nucleotides read TGTGCCAGCAGCCAAAGATTTGAGCAGGGTGGGCAACTCTACGAGCAGTACTTC.

The genes are TRBV18 and TRBJ1-2; 10 bases line up with TRBD1. Germline V gene sequence: CDR1 KGHSH, CDR2 LQKENI. The CDR3 runs to 16 residues. The V and J ends lost 1 base and 5 bases, in that order; junction bases with no gene match: 7. Here the CDR3 DNA reads TGTGCCAGCTCACCACGACTGCGGACAGGGGGGTATGGCTACACCTTC. Residues: CASSPRLRTGGYGYTF.

CDR3: CASGGSGMGIGELFF. The DNA for the CDR3 is TGTGCCAGCGGCGGTAGCGGGATGGGGATCGGGGAGCTGTTTTTT. V and J are TRBV6-5 and TRBJ2-2, with 8 bases that match TRBD2. CDR1 is MNHEY, CDR2 SVGAGI, per germline. The CDR3 spans 15 residues. With 8 bases clipped from V and 7 bases from J, the junction kept 12 bases outside the gene matches.

The chain carries TRBV28 and TRBJ1-2, with D possibly TRBD1 on 5 matching bases. CDR3 length: 14 amino acids. V lost 1 base and J 4 bases, leaving 10 bases between the germline ends. Germline V lookup: CDR1 MDHEN, CDR2 SYDVKM. The CDR3: CASSLYPGPYGYTF. CDR3 sequence (DNA): TGTGCCAGCAGTTTATATCCAGGGCCCTATGGCTACACCTTC.

The rearrangement links TRBV5-1 to TRBJ1-2; D gene ambiguous. Per the germline V gene, CDR1 is SGHRS and CDR2 is YFSETQ. The germline V and J ends were trimmed by 4 bases and 8 bases, with 15 bases remaining between them. The CDR3 has 13 amino acids. The CDR3 loop is CASSPGSEKGYTF. As DNA, the CDR3 is TGCGCCAGCAGCCCCGGGTCGGAGAAAGGCTACACCTTC.

The rearrangement uses TRBV14 and TRBJ2-1, with 12 bases matching TRBD2. Germline V gene sequence: CDR1 SGHDN, CDR2 FVKESK. CDR3 length: 21 amino acids. After removal of 2 bases from V and 1 base from J, the junction contained 15 bases not matched to a gene. The CDR3 protein is CASSQSWGLAGGLRSYNEQFF. Written as DNA, the CDR3 is TGTGCCAGCAGCCAATCGTGGGGGCTAGCGGGAGGGCTTCGGTCCTACAATGAGCAGTTCTTC.

The chain recombines TRBV3-1 (or the pseudogene TRBV3-2) with TRBJ1-2; no definite D call. The CDR3 runs 15 residues. Trimming shortened V by 0 bases and J by 2 bases, and 10 bases separated the two germline ends. Germline loops: CDR1 LGHDT, CDR2 YNNKEL (reference sequence). The CDR3 reads CASSQDFGGNYGYTF. Written as DNA, the CDR3 is TGTGCCAGCAGCCAAGATTTCGGCGGAAACTATGGCTACACCTTC.

V gene TRBV2 combines with J gene TRBJ2-3; a weak D match, TRBD2 (5 bases). CDR1 and CDR2 (germline): SNHLY, FYNNEI. The CDR3 totals 16 residues. Trimming pared 6 bases from V and 2 bases from J, leaving 18 bases between. The CDR3 region is CASRFQRSPSTDTQYF. The CDR3 bases are TGTGCCAGCAGGTTTCAGCGGTCCCCATCCACAGATACGCAGTATTTT.